This T cell receptor (beta chain) comes out of a study of T cells in Graves' hyperthyroidism and ophthalmopathy. Whole-study context: Peripheral blood specimens were obtained at initial diagnosis, prior to any treatment.

Lactation, pregnancy, other autoimmune disease or uncontrolled infection led to exclusion of patients. Source material for PBMCs was 9 to 10 ml fresh peripheral blood. Researchers amplified the TCR beta CDR3 regions from RNA transcripts. In the first-round RT-PCR of the TCR CDR3, the HTBI primer set was used. TCRdb fed the multiplex PCR reads into MiXCR, producing one record per CDR3 protein. The sample has more than 300,000 distinct CDR3 sequences, about a sixth seen once; the top ten hold almost 35%. Study findings and constraints: Expanded thyroid clonotypes (above 0.001) were mostly also found in blood.

This clonotype has at least ten counts. Its antigen is unknown. The receptor was isolated from a woman in her twenties or thirties with Graves' hyperthyroidism that later progressed to Graves' ophthalmopathy. Material for sequencing was blood.

The CDR3: CAWSGLEGFSVETQYF. Here the CDR3 DNA reads TGTGCCTGGAGTGGACTCGAAGGGTTTTCGGTGGAGACCCAGTACTTC. The J gene is TRBJ2-5, the V gene TRBV30; D is ambiguous. Germline V gives CDR1 GTSNPN, CDR2 SVGIG (reference sequence). Trimming left V 1 base short and J 5 bases short, with 20 bases between. CDR3 length: 16 amino acids.